This TCR beta chain was identified in a study of T cells in Graves' hyperthyroidism and ophthalmopathy. Findings and limits, study-wide: Also found in blood were most expanded thyroid clonotypes above 0.001.

As to this clonotype: No antigen is known for it.

Each 10 ml fresh peripheral blood draw supplied the PBMCs. What was amplified from RNA transcripts were TCR beta CDR3 regions. HTBI primers were used for first-round RT-PCR of the TCR CDR3. One entry per CDR3 protein, called by TCRdb with MiXCR from the multiplex PCR reads. This table holds approximately 520,000 distinct CDR3 sequences, around 20% found once. The sequence was obtained from a man between 18 and 29 years old with Graves' hyperthyroidism. Sequenced sample: blood.

Written as DNA, the CDR3 is TGTGCCAGCAGCTTATCTCGGTCGGTTTTCTTT. Translation: CASSLSRSVFF. The J gene is TRBJ1-1, the V gene TRBV13; D gene ambiguous. The CDR3 is 11 residues long. CDR1 is PRHDT and CDR2 is FYEKMQ in the germline V gene (reference sequence). V was clipped by 2 bases and J by 13 bases, with 11 bases between them. The full variable domain, completed using reference TRBV13 and TRBJ1-1, is AAGVIQSPRHLIKEKRETATLKCYPIPRHDTVYWYQQGPGQDPQFLISFYEKMQSDKGSIPDRFSAQQFSDYHSELNMSSLELGDSALYFCASSLSRSVFFGQGTRLTVV.